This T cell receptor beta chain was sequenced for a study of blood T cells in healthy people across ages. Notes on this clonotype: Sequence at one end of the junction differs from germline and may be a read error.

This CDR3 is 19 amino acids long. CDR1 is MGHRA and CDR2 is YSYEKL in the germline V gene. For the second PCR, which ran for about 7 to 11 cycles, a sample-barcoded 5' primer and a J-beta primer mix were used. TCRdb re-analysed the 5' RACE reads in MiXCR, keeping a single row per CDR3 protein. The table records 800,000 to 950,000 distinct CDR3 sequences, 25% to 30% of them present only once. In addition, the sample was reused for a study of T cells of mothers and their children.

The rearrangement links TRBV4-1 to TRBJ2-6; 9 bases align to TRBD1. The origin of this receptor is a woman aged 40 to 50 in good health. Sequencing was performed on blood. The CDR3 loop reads CVSSPRGQGKIAGANVLTF. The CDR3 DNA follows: TGCGTCAGCAGCCCAAGAGGACAGGGGAAAATCGCTGGGGCCAACGTCCTGACTTTC.